These T cell receptor beta chains were read from a single sample in a study of blood T cells in healthy people across ages. TCRdb reprocessed the 5' RACE reads with MiXCR, giving one entry per CDR3 protein. This table holds just over 1 million distinct CDR3 sequences, around 43% found once. Sequencing used blood. The receptor set was obtained from a woman aged 55-70 years in good health. CDR3s include the opening cysteine and the closing phenylalanine or tryptophan. D genes are given only for firm matches. The size entry is marked missing in some rows and otherwise reads once, few, many or a size class.

clone size,J gene,D gene,V gene,CDR3 length,CDR3 DNA,CDR3 protein
-,TRBJ2-3,-,TRBV18,13,TGTGCCAGCTCACCGGAGCCCACAGATACGCAGTATTTT,CASSPEPTDTQYF
-,TRBJ1-5,-,TRBV4-1,15,TGCGCCAGCAGCCAAGATGGGGGCTTTATTCAGCCCCAGCATTTT,CASSQDGGFIQPQHF
-,TRBJ2-1,TRBD2,TRBV7-9,15,TGTGCCAGCAGTCTGACTAGCGGCGCAAACAATGAGCAGTTCTTC,CASSLTSGANNEQFF
-,TRBJ1-2,-,TRBV28,14,TGTGCCAGCAGCCGCTGCGGGGGGTCCTATGGCTACACCTTC,CASSRCGGSYGYTF
-,TRBJ2-3,-,TRBV2,15,TGTGCCAGCAGTGGGGACTCGATGGTCCCAGATACGCAGTATTTT,CASSGDSMVPDTQYF
-,TRBJ2-1,TRBD1,TRBV28,17,TGTGCCAGCAGTCCAGAAACAGGGGCCGTAATAGCCTATGAGCAGTTCTTC,CASSPETGAVIAYEQFF
once,TRBJ2-7,TRBD1,TRBV20-1,15,TGCAGTGCTAGTGGGGGGACAGGGACCTACTCCGAGCAGTACTTC,CSASGGTGTYSEQYF
-,TRBJ2-7,TRBD2,TRBV6-2/TRBV6-3,13,TGTGCCAGCAGTTACACTAGCGTAGGGGAGCAGTACTTC,CASSYTSVGEQYF
-,TRBJ2-3,TRBD2,TRBV20-1,18,TGCAGTGCTCGACGGGGGGGTCAGCGGAGAGGCCCAACAGATACGCAGTATTTT,CSARRGGQRRGPTDTQYF
few,TRBJ2-7,TRBD2,TRBV12-3/TRBV12-4,13,TGTGCCAGCAGTTCGGGACTAGGTGGCGAGCAGTACTTC,CASSSGLGGEQYF
few,TRBJ2-7,TRBD2,TRBV27,15,TGTGCCAGCAGCCTAGCGGGATGGGGCTCCTACGAGCAGTACTTC,CASSLAGWGSYEQYF
few,TRBJ2-6,-,TRBV5-1,15,TGCGCCAGCAGCTGGGTGGGCCCTGGGGCCAACGTCCTGACTTTC,CASSWVGPGANVLTF
once,TRBJ2-3,TRBD1,TRBV6-6,17,TGTGCCAGCAGCGTACCGGGACAGGGCCTAATCACAAATACGCAGTATTTT,CASSVPGQGLITNTQYF
-,TRBJ2-1,-,TRBV3-1,14,TGTGCCAGCAGCCTCGGCGGACCGGCGGATGAGCAGTTCTTC,CASSLGGPADEQFF